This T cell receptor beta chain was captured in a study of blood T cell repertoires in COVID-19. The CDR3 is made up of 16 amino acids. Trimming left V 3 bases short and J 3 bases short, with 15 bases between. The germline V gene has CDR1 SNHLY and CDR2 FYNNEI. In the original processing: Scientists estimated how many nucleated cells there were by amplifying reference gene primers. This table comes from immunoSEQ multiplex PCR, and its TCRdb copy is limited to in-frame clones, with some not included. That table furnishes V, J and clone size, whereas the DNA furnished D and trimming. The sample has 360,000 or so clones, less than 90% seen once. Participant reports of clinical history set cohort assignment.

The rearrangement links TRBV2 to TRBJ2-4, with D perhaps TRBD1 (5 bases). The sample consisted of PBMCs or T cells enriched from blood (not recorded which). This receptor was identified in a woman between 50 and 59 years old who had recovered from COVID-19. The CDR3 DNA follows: TGTGCCAGCAGTGATTTGTCAGGGCTCGGCAAAAACATTCAGTACTTC. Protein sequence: CASSDLSGLGKNIQYF. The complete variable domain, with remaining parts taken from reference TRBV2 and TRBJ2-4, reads EPEVTQTPSHQVTQMGQEVILRCVPISNHLYFYWYRQILGQKVEFLVSFYNNEISEKSEIFDDQFSVERPDGSNFTLKIRSTKLEDSAMYFCASSDLSGLGKNIQYFGAGTRLSVL.